One TCR beta chain is described in this entry. The junction and the germline gene differ at one end; a read error may be behind it. The entry originates in a study of identical twins. The germline gives CDR1 SSHAT, CDR2 FNYEAQ (reference sequence). This CDR3 has 15 amino acids. TCRdb independently ran MiXCR on the 5' RACE reads; one entry per CDR3 protein. The sample shows around 690,000 distinct CDR3 sequences, over 20% of them seen only once. These same data were also listed under a study on T cells expressing NK-cell markers. From that paper: Several experiments confined sorting to alpha-beta TCR T cells with an anti-gamma-delta TCR antibody.

What was sequenced was PBMCs. V usage is TRBV7-7 and J usage is TRBJ2-2; weak D call: TRBD1 (5 bases). The sequence was collected from a young woman in good health. The DNA for the CDR3 is TGTGCTAGCAGCTTAGAGGCAGGGCGATACGGGGAGCTGTTTTTT. Protein sequence: CASSLEAGRYGELFF.